This T cell receptor (beta chain) was recorded in a study of OX40 agonist ivuxolimab in advanced cancers. As for the study more broadly: Ivuxolimab was an agonistic, fully human IgG2 monoclonal antibody directed against OX40 (CD134), a costimulatory receptor. Intravenous ivuxolimab was administered to patients every 2 weeks at six dose levels: 0.01, 0.1, 0.3, 1.5, 3 and 10 mg/kg. Of the 50 to 55 dose-escalation patients, hepatocellular carcinoma was present in roughly 19, melanoma in some 15, renal cell carcinoma in 9 and head and neck cancer in 9. In the dose-escalation cohort, around 80% of patients were male, and the mean age was around 60 years with a range of 23 to 79. Patients were allowed to have had prior anti-PD-1, anti-PD-L1 or anti-CTLA-4 therapy, and 40% of the dose-escalation patients had previously received checkpoint inhibitors. Partial responses occurred in three dose-escalation patients: two with cutaneous melanoma and one with hepatocellular carcinoma. The point of sequencing TCRbeta in the periphery was to test whether ivuxolimab changed TCR sequence diversity and drove clonal T-cell expansion. The paper reports the monotherapy dose-escalation portion (N ≈ 50 patients) of the phase I ivuxolimab trial.

Genomic DNA was extracted from sorted cells for sequencing of the TCRbeta CDR3 region. The immunoSEQ Assay was used to sequence the TCRbeta CDR3 regions. Held by TCRdb, this immuneACCESS table contains in-frame sequences only and omits some clones. Under half of the omission traces to an unresolved V gene where checked; the cause of the rest is unknown. Here the sample has around 60,000 clones; 70% to 90% occur a single time. The ten biggest clones cover around 1.9% of the sample. Overall study outcomes, separate from this receptor: Low levels of normalized T-cell clonal expansion were also seen in some nonresponding patients. After ivuxolimab, CD8+ T cells had more expanded clones than CD4+ T cells on average. In partial responders in the 0.1-3.0 mg/kg groups, normalized peripheral clonal expansion was found to be among the lowest, especially among CD8+ T cells. Which antigens the clonally expanded peripheral T cells were specific for was not determined. Clonal expansion of both CD4+ and CD8+ blood T cells was observed from baseline to week 6 at doses 0.1 to 3.0 mg/kg.

For this clone: Its antigen remains undetermined. No qualities accompany the bases; no much larger clone lies one base away.

Patients with autoimmune disease history or receiving systemic immunosuppression were excluded from the trial. Peripheral blood for TCR sequencing was collected from all dose cohorts at baseline, on cycle 4 day 1, and on cycle 7 day 1. The samples were taken from a phase I, first-in-human, multicenter, open-label dose-escalation trial of ivuxolimab. Adults with locally advanced or metastatic head and neck squamous cell, hepatocellular, melanoma or renal cell carcinoma were enrolled in the trial. Before TCR sequencing, CD4+ T cells and CD8+ T cells from peripheral blood were sorted into separate populations. From the germline V gene, CDR1 is LGHNA and CDR2 is YSLEER. V is pared back by 0 bases and J by 9 bases, with 17 bases lying between the germline termini. The CDR3, from cysteine to phenylalanine, totals 15 residues. Solely the CDR3 DNA is kept, with 45 bases framed from the first base.

The sequence was obtained from an adult with an advanced solid tumor such as melanoma, head and neck, liver or kidney cancer. The chain links TRBV4-3 with TRBJ2-5; the D gene is not confidently resolved. The sequencing used CD4+ or CD8+ T cells sorted from blood, collected in a trial of the OX40 agonist ivuxolimab. For the CDR3, the sequence is CASSQDLPRRASQYF. The nucleotides read TGCGCCAGCAGCCAAGATCTCCCTAGACGTGCGTCCCAGTACTTC.